The entry below describes one TCR beta chain. Antigen: not known. Data came from immunoSEQ multiplex PCR; TCRdb stores just in-frame clones and leaves some out. The sample shows tens of thousands of clones, roughly 92% of them seen only once. Germline CDR1 is SGDLS and CDR2 is YYNGEE. Trimming took off 4 bases at V and 3 bases at J, with 8 bases between the two ends. This CDR3 comprises 12 residues. This sample is part of a study of graft-versus-host responses after intestinal transplantation. The study, taken as a whole, reports: Maximum circulating GvH clone levels tracked with early post-transplant HvG decreases.

Each post-transplant marrow sample came from the posterior iliac crest or another site. This clonotype was sampled from a human patient who received an intestinal transplant, so some T cells may come from the graft donor. The input for sequencing was bone marrow, taken 700 to 750 days after intestinal transplantation. J is TRBJ2-7 and V is TRBV9; D is uncertain. The CDR3 spells CASSLNGYEQYF. In DNA form, the CDR3 reads TGTGCCAGCAGCCTAAACGGCTACGAGCAGTACTTC.